The 14 T cell receptor beta chains below were found in one sample sequenced in a study of sequential checkpoint blockade in melanoma. Libraries were prepared by immunoSEQ multiplex PCR; TCRdb keeps only in-frame clonotypes and omits some of them. The sample has fewer than 35,000 clones, 75% to 90% seen once. Specified treatment: randomized to nivolumab then ipilimumab (arm A) or the reverse (arm B). The specimen was CD8+ T cells sorted from blood (inferred from file names), collected from a patient given nivolumab and ipilimumab in sequence. Source of these receptors: a human donor with melanoma.

V is TRBV5-8 and J is TRBJ1-5, with D possibly being TRBD1 (5 bases). The V gene's germline CDR1 is SGHTS and CDR2 YDEGEE. CDR3 length equals 17 residues. Trimming left V 1 base short and J 1 base short, with 15 bases between. CDR3 bases: TGTGCCAGCAGCTTGTTTTGGGGGGATCCGAGCAATCAGCCCCAGCATTTT. It is translated as CASSLFWGDPSNQPQHF.

The rearrangement uses TRBV7-9 and TRBJ1-1; D might be TRBD1 (6 bases). V lost 1 base and J lost 4, with 10 bases in between. The CDR3 length is 14 residues. Germline CDR1 and CDR2: SEHNR and FQNEAQ (reference sequence). CDR3 in amino acids: CASSLEGRGTEAFF. The CDR3 nucleotides read TGTGCCAGCAGCTTAGAGGGCAGGGGCACTGAAGCTTTCTTT.

This clone was detected once. The chain employs TRBV7-2 and TRBJ2-2, with 8 nucleotides matching TRBD1. After removal of 4 bases from V and 7 bases from J, the junction contained 5 bases not matched to a gene. Per the germline V gene, CDR1 is SGHTA and CDR2 is FQGNSA. The CDR3 extends over 14 amino acids. The CDR3 spells CASSSDRADGELFF. CDR3 nucleotide sequence: TGTGCCAGCAGCTCGGACAGGGCTGACGGGGAGCTGTTTTTT.

J is TRBJ2-7 and V is TRBV6-6; the D gene is possibly TRBD1 (5 bases). Germline V gives CDR1 MNHNY, CDR2 SVGAGI (reference sequence). CDR3 length equals 11 residues. V dropped 7 bases and J dropped 6 bases, with 10 bases sitting between them. The CDR3 DNA sequence: TGTGCCAGCACTTTTACAGGCGAGCAGTACTTC. Amino acids: CASTFTGEQYF.

CDR3 sequence (DNA): TGTGCCAGCAGTTTCATACAGGGGGCAAGTGAGCAGTACTTC. Amino acid sequence: CASSFIQGASEQYF. The rearrangement links TRBV27 to TRBJ2-7; TRBD1 matches at 9 bases. The CDR3 runs to 14 residues. Trimming took 3 bases from V and 7 from J; bases not matched to a gene: 7. Germline CDR1 is MNHEY and CDR2 is SMNVEV (reference sequence).

V and J are TRBV10-1 and TRBJ2-3; D is unresolved. The germline gives CDR1 WNHNN, CDR2 SYGVQD (reference sequence). Trimming left V 6 bases short and J 0 bases short, with 13 bases between. This CDR3 has 15 residues. This CDR3 is CASSKTGASTDTQYF. The CDR3 DNA sequence: TGCGCCAGCAGCAAGACGGGTGCTAGCACAGATACGCAGTATTTT.

V usage is TRBV15 and J usage is TRBJ2-5; TRBD2 matches at 7 bases. The DNA end is a closer match to TRBJ2-7, so the J assignment may be wrong. The CDR3 sequence is 17 residues long. In germline, CDR1 is LNHNV, CDR2 YYDKDF (reference sequence). CDR3 region: CATSRVPSGEDTYEQYF. CDR3 bases: TGTGCCACCAGCAGAGTGCCTAGCGGAGAGGATACCTACGAGCAGTACTTC.

This clone is deemed medium-sized. V usage is TRBV4-1 and J usage is TRBJ2-7; no definite D call. V lost 0 bases and J lost 0, with 9 bases in between. Germline CDR1 is MGHRA and CDR2 is YSYEKL. The CDR3 spans 15 residues. DNA for the CDR3: TGCGCCAGCAGCCAAGATTTGAAGAGCTCCTACGAGCAGTACTTC. Protein sequence: CASSQDLKSSYEQYF.

This chain connects TRBV2 to TRBJ2-1; TRBD2 matches at 9 bases. Trimming removed 7 bases from V and 8 bases from J; junction bases left unmatched: 12. This CDR3 region has 15 residues. Per germline, CDR1 SNHLY and CDR2 FYNNEI. In nucleotides, the CDR3 is TGTGCCAGCATCCTAGGGGCGGGAGGGCCGGATGAGCAGTTCTTC. The encoded protein is CASILGAGGPDEQFF.

This rearrangement joins TRBV19 to TRBJ1-4; no clear D gene. V lost 9 bases and J 8 bases, leaving 7 bases between the germline ends. This CDR3 is 10 amino acids long. CDR1 is LNHDA and CDR2 is SQIVND in the germline V gene (reference sequence). The DNA for the CDR3 is TGTGCCAGCGCGGGGGAAAAACTGTTTTTT. Translated: CASAGEKLFF.

V usage is TRBV12-5 and J usage is TRBJ1-2, with a tentative D call TRBD1 (5 bases). The V gene lost 0 bases and the J gene lost 6 bases, with 5 bases spanning the gap. CDR1 is LGHNT and CDR2 is FRNRAP in the germline V gene. The CDR3 contains 12 residues. The CDR3 DNA sequence: TGTGCTAGTGGTTTGGTAGGGGATGGCTACACCTTC. As protein: CASGLVGDGYTF.

The J gene is TRBJ2-2, the V gene TRBV25-1; 9 nucleotides agree with TRBD2. The CDR3 consists of 18 residues. Germline loops: CDR1 MGHDK, CDR2 SYGVNS. Losses at the gene ends were 2 bases for V and 0 bases for J; bases not matched to a gene: 7. The CDR3 DNA sequence: TGTGCCAGCAGTGAACACCCCTGGACTAGCGCGAACACCGGGGAGCTGTTTTTT. Its protein product is CASSEHPWTSANTGELFF.

This rearrangement joins TRBV19 to TRBJ2-2, with 7 nucleotides matching TRBD2. Germline-derived CDR1 and CDR2 are LNHDA and SQIVND (reference sequence). The CDR3 has 15 residues. Trimming cost V 4 bases and J 3 bases; bases outside gene matches: 5. The CDR3 DNA is TGTGCCAGTAGTACTCGGGAGGCGCACACCGGGGAGCTGTTTTTT. Amino acid sequence: CASSTREAHTGELFF.

The rearrangement joins TRBV13 to TRBJ1-5; 7 bases agree with TRBD1. The germline V gene encodes CDR1 PRHDT and CDR2 FYEKMQ (reference sequence). This CDR3 spans 14 amino acids. J lost 1 base, V lost 5 bases, and 2 bases had no gene match. As DNA, the CDR3 is TGTGCCAGCAGCCAGACAGGGAGCAATCAGCCCCAGCATTTT. Encoded protein: CASSQTGSNQPQHF. The full variable domain, completed using reference TRBV13 and TRBJ1-5, is AAGVIQSPRHLIKEKRETATLKCYPIPRHDTVYWYQQGPGQDPQFLISFYEKMQSDKGSIPDRFSAQQFSDYHSELNMSSLELGDSALYFCASSQTGSNQPQHFGDGTRLSIL.